This T cell receptor (beta chain) comes out of a study of T cells in Graves' hyperthyroidism and ophthalmopathy. Study-wide background: Peripheral blood samples were taken at initial diagnosis, prior to any treatment.

The investigators amplified TCR beta CDR3 regions from RNA transcripts. The HTBI primer set was used in a first-round RT-PCR of the TCR CDR3. TCRdb reprocessed the multiplex PCR reads with MiXCR, giving one entry per CDR3 protein. The repertoire includes 300,000 to 400,000 distinct CDR3 sequences, about 21% of them detected once, and under 55% sits in the top ten. Germline loops: CDR1 MNHNY, CDR2 SVGAGI (reference sequence). The CDR3 totals 17 residues. The trim removed 2 bases at V and 9 bases at J, leaving 13 bases unmatched. The V and J genes are TRBV6-6 and TRBJ2-1, with TRBD2 identical over 10 bases. The source of this sequence is a woman aged 45 to 65 with Graves' hyperthyroidism. Sequenced input: blood. CDR3 amino acids: CASSYGHGLAGAGEQFF. In nucleotides, the CDR3 is TGTGCCAGCAGTTACGGTCATGGCCTAGCGGGAGCGGGTGAGCAGTTCTTC.